This TCR beta chain is from a study of blood T cell repertoires in COVID-19. As for the study in general: T cells, B-cell-depleted T cells, or PBMCs supplied cDNA or gDNA.

Seattle cases were enrolled at active infection and followed longitudinally. Methods used by the authors: The assay estimated nucleated cells by amplifying reference gene primers. Measured with immunoSEQ multiplex PCR; TCRdb has only the in-frame clones, and not every one. V and J calls and clone size come straight from that table; D and trimming were deduced from the DNA. In the table there are over 150,000 clones, around nine tenths of which are singletons. CDR3 size: 16 residues. Per the germline V gene, CDR1 is MDHEN and CDR2 is SYDVKM. V shed 6 bases and J 3 bases; nucleotides not matched to a gene: 11.

The V and J genes are TRBV28 and TRBJ1-2; 9 bases are a match to TRBD1. The TCR sequence derives from a woman older than 75 with COVID-19, enrolled during active disease. Source material: peripheral blood. The CDR3, as DNA: TGTGCCAGCAGACTACCGGCCGGGACAGGGCACTATGGCTACACCTTC. This sequence encodes CASRLPAGTGHYGYTF.